This T cell receptor beta chain is from a study of early T cells in non-severe SARS-CoV-2 infection. Points from the study as a whole: Database matching using VDJdb favored anti-spike CD8 responses, with private and CD4 specificities left missing.

Points on this clonotype: What it binds is not known.

cDNA molecules, individually, were tagged with unique molecular identifiers. Each CDR3 protein is one row after TCRdb ran MiXCR on the 5' RACE reads. The sample lists some 96,000 distinct CDR3 sequences; more than 13% were seen once. CDR3 size: 12 residues. Germline V gene lookup returns CDR1 ENHRY and CDR2 SYGVKD. With 7 bases removed from V and 3 bases from J, the gap between germline ends came to 10 bases. This clonotype was obtained from an adult who was a healthcare worker with PCR-confirmed SARS-CoV-2 infection or an uninfected control (not recorded which). The J gene is TRBJ2-7, the V gene TRBV10-3, with D possibly TRBD1 on 5 matching bases. The material sequenced was whole blood. Here the CDR3 reads CAITDRGYEQYF. The CDR3 nucleotides are TGTGCCATCACCGACAGAGGCTACGAGCAGTACTTC.